Below are 24 T cell receptor beta chains sequenced from a single sample in a study of blood T cell repertoires in COVID-19 (dated by TCRdb to 2019 to 2021). Library generation was performed with the immunoSEQ multiplex PCR assay. Entries here come from immuneACCESS through TCRdb and include only in-frame sequences with V and J called. Some clones fail to appear in such tables; in the studies checked, an unresolved V gene covers under half of the shortfall, and the cause of the remainder is unknown. A total of about 230,000 clones appear in this sample, around 90% of them only once. 11% of the sample rests with the top ten. Material: PBMCs or T cells enriched from blood (not recorded which). The origin of the receptors is a young man who had recovered from COVID-19.

J is TRBJ1-3 and V is TRBV18; D is uncertain. V was trimmed by 0 bases and J by 7 bases, leaving 16 bases between them. The CDR3 loop spans 16 amino acids. Germline V CDR1 and CDR2: KGHSH, LQKENI. The CDR3 sequence is CASSPPSRSLGNTIYF. CDR3 sequence (DNA): TGTGCCAGCTCACCACCGTCGCGGAGCCTCGGGAACACCATATATTTT.

This clone has a single count. The genes are TRBV4-1 and TRBJ2-1, with TRBD2 matching over 9 bases. V gave up 0 bases and J gave up 7 bases; unmatched junction bases: 7. Germline CDR1 is MGHRA and CDR2 is YSYEKL. This CDR3 is built from 16 residues. CDR3: CASSQDGASGINEQFF. The CDR3 bases are TGCGCCAGCAGCCAAGATGGAGCTAGCGGGATAAATGAGCAGTTCTTC.

This sequence joins TRBV11-2 and TRBJ2-2, with 12 nucleotides matching TRBD1. V lost 7 bases and J lost 8; bases outside the gene matches: 8. CDR3 length equals 15 residues. CDR1 SGHAT and CDR2 FQNNGV come from the germline V gene. CDR3 region: CASTRDRGLQGELFF. The CDR3 nucleotides are TGTGCCAGCACCAGGGACAGGGGGCTACAGGGGGAGCTGTTTTTT.

The chain couples TRBV19 to TRBJ2-1; D may be TRBD1 (5 bases). The germline gives CDR1 LNHDA, CDR2 SQIVND (reference sequence). V lost 6 bases to trimming and J lost 5 bases, with 20 bases between them. This CDR3 has 16 residues. The CDR3 loop reads CASRHLAGLLNNEQFF. The CDR3 DNA reads as TGTGCCAGTAGACACCTGGCAGGGCTTCTAAACAATGAGCAGTTCTTC.

The V and J genes are TRBV10-3 and TRBJ2-3; 8 positions match TRBD2. V gave up 6 bases and J gave up 2 bases; unmatched junction bases: 7. Germline V gene lookup returns CDR1 ENHRY and CDR2 SYGVKD. This CDR3 comprises 15 residues. For the CDR3, the DNA is TGTGCCATCAGAGTTAGCGGGGCGTACACAGATACGCAGTATTTT. It specifies CAIRVSGAYTDTQYF.

V gene TRBV19 combines with J gene TRBJ1-1, with 12 bases aligning to TRBD1. The germline CDR1 and CDR2 sequences are LNHDA and SQIVND (reference sequence). The CDR3 length is 15 residues. For the CDR3, the DNA is TGTGCTGCGCGGGGGACAGGGGGCTTAAACACTGAAGCTTTCTTT. This sequence encodes CAARGTGGLNTEAFF.

The chain recombines TRBV7-2 with TRBJ2-2; D gene ambiguous. The CDR3 extends over 16 amino acids. Germline CDR1 reads SGHTA; CDR2 reads FQGNSA. The V end lost 4 bases, the J end lost 0 bases, and 12 bases lay between the germline ends. CDR3: CASSWQTRANTGELFF. In DNA, the CDR3 is TGTGCCAGCAGCTGGCAGACACGTGCGAACACCGGGGAGCTGTTTTTT.

The gene calls are TRBV2 and TRBJ1-3, with 7 positions matching TRBD1. Germline CDR1 is SNHLY and CDR2 is FYNNEI. The CDR3 runs 13 residues. After removal of 6 bases from V and 5 bases from J, the junction contained 4 bases not matched to a gene. CDR3 nucleotides: TGTGCCAGCAGGCAACAGGGGCGAAACACCATATATTTT. This encodes CASRQQGRNTIYF.

The rearrangement links TRBV7-3 to TRBJ1-2, with 7 bases that match TRBD1. The CDR3 consists of 13 residues. Trimming removed 5 bases from V and 6 bases from J; junction bases left unmatched: 6. CDR1 is SGHTA, CDR2 FQGTGA, per germline. The CDR3 DNA reads TGTGCCAGCAGCACAACCGGGACAGATGGCTACACCTTC. Amino acids: CASSTTGTDGYTF.

V usage is TRBV19 and J usage is TRBJ2-5; D ambiguous. The CDR3 is made up of 14 amino acids. Germline lookup yields CDR1 LNHDA and CDR2 SQIVND (reference sequence). V lost 1 base and J 1 base, leaving 7 bases between the germline ends. The CDR3 DNA sequence: TGTGCCAGTAGTATAGCCGGCGGCCAAGAGACCCAGTACTTC. This encodes CASSIAGGQETQYF. Variable domain in full (rest from reference TRBV19 and TRBJ2-5): DGGITQSPKYLFRKEGQNVTLSCEQNLNHDAMYWYRQDPGQGLRLIYYSQIVNDFQKGDIAEGYSVSREKKESFPLTVTSAQKNPTAFYLCASSIAGGQETQYFGPGTRLLVL.

The chain combines TRBV4-2 with TRBJ1-4; possible D gene TRBD1, 6 bases. The germline V gene has CDR1 LGHNA and CDR2 YNFKEQ. V lost 1 base and J lost 4, with 19 bases in between. This CDR3 has 18 residues. CDR3 nucleotide sequence: TGTGCCAGCAGCCAAGCAAGCGGTGTGGGGGCCTATAATGAAAAACTGTTTTTT. Translation: CASSQASGVGAYNEKLFF.

The rearrangement links TRBV12-3 or TRBV12-4 to TRBJ1-5, with D perhaps matching TRBD1 (6 bases). V dropped 4 bases and J dropped 12 bases, with 13 bases sitting between them. The CDR3 sequence is 12 residues long. This chain's CDR3 is CASSSPNRDQHF. CDR3 DNA: TGTGCCAGCAGTTCGCCGAACAGGGACCAGCATTTT.

The J gene is TRBJ1-6, the V gene TRBV6-5; D may be TRBD1 (5 bases). Germline assignment: CDR1 MNHEY and CDR2 SVGAGI. With 5 bases removed from V and 5 bases from J, the gap between germline ends came to 10 bases. The CDR3 is 14 residues long. The CDR3 is CASSRTLNNSPLHF. In DNA form, the CDR3 reads TGTGCCAGCAGTCGGACATTAAATAATTCACCCCTCCACTTT.

The table lists this clone with a count of one. The chain combines TRBV9 with TRBJ2-3; 10 nucleotides line up with TRBD2. V lost 2 bases to trimming and J lost 2 bases; unmatched junction nucleotides: 11. Germline values: CDR1 SGDLS, CDR2 YYNGEE. This CDR3 has 18 residues. The CDR3 here is CASSVVSVGLADTDTQYF. The CDR3 nucleotides read TGTGCCAGCAGCGTGGTCAGTGTTGGACTAGCGGACACAGATACGCAGTATTTT.

V gene TRBV18 combines with J gene TRBJ2-1, with D tentatively TRBD2 (5 bases). V lost 2 bases and J 4 bases, leaving 6 bases between the germline ends. The CDR3 has 13 amino acids. Germline loops: CDR1 KGHSH, CDR2 LQKENI. CDR3 nucleotides: TGTGCCAGCTCACCAGGACTGTACAATGAGCAGTTCTTC. This encodes CASSPGLYNEQFF. Full variable domain (rest looked up from reference TRBV18 and TRBJ2-1): NAGVMQNPRHLVRRRGQEARLRCSPMKGHSHVYWYRQLPEEGLKFMVYLQKENIIDESGMPKERFSAEFPKEGPSILRIQQVVRGDSAAYFCASSPGLYNEQFFGPGTRLTVL.

This CDR3 reads CASSSGKRETETQYF. The CDR3 DNA follows: TGTGCCAGCAGCTCCGGGAAGCGGGAGACAGAGACCCAGTACTTC. The gene calls are TRBV7-9 and TRBJ2-5; 8 nucleotides line up with TRBD2. The V segment lost 4 bases and the J segment 4 bases; nucleotides outside the gene matches: 8. This CDR3 is 15 amino acids long. CDR1 and CDR2 from the germline V gene are SEHNR and FQNEAQ (reference sequence).

The chain recombines TRBV5-1 with TRBJ2-1, with 7 nucleotides matching TRBD2. The CDR3 has 14 amino acids. The germline V gene has CDR1 SGHRS and CDR2 YFSETQ. V was pared by 4 bases and J by 0 bases, with 1 base of the junction left unmatched. CDR3 amino acids: CASSGGGSYNEQFF. The CDR3, as DNA: TGCGCCAGCAGCGGGGGGGGCTCCTACAATGAGCAGTTCTTC. The whole variable domain, remainder taken from reference TRBV5-1 and TRBJ2-1, is KAGVTQTPRYLIKTRGQQVTLSCSPISGHRSVSWYQQTPGQGLQFLFEYFSETQRNKGNFPGRFSGRQFSNSRSEMNVSTLELGDSALYLCASSGGGSYNEQFFGPGTRLTVL.

This chain connects TRBV4-2 to TRBJ2-3, with D possibly TRBD2 on 6 matching bases. The CDR3 spans 16 residues. Germline V lookup: CDR1 LGHNA, CDR2 YNFKEQ. V was shortened by 3 bases and J by 11 bases, with 24 bases between the two germline ends. The CDR3 coding sequence is TGTGCCAGCAGCCAGGGAACTACGGGAGAGGCGTGGGGGCAGTATTTT. Translating it yields CASSQGTTGEAWGQYF.

This chain's CDR3 is CASFSEDRGNQPQHF. The CDR3, as DNA: TGTGCCAGCTTTAGTGAGGACAGGGGCAATCAGCCCCAGCATTTT. The chain is built from TRBV28 and TRBJ1-5, with 8 bases identical to TRBD1. V lost 8 bases and J lost 2; bases outside the gene matches: 8. The CDR3 sequence is 15 residues long. CDR1 and CDR2 (germline): MDHEN, SYDVKM.

This clone was seen just once. This chain joins TRBV5-4 and TRBJ2-2; weak D call: TRBD2 (5 bases). CDR1 is SGHNT, CDR2 YYREEE, per germline (reference sequence). V was cut by 3 bases and J by 3 bases, with 9 bases left in between. The length of the CDR3 is 14 residues. The CDR3 reads CASSSGFDTGELFF. Written as DNA, the CDR3 is TGTGCCAGCAGCTCGGGGTTCGACACCGGGGAGCTGTTTTTT.

This CDR3 reads CASTPDGPYGTQYF. Here the CDR3 DNA reads TGTGCCAGCACCCCAGATGGGCCGTACGGGACCCAGTACTTC. J is TRBJ2-5 and V is TRBV6-5; no reliable D call. Germline-derived CDR1 and CDR2 are MNHEY and SVGAGI. This CDR3 is built from 14 residues. V was trimmed by 7 bases and J by 7 bases, leaving 19 bases between them.

In its sample, this clone was seen once. The V call is TRBV10-2, the J call TRBJ2-1; 7 nucleotides line up with TRBD2. The V gene end was trimmed by 6 bases and the J gene end by 0 bases; junction bases not matched to a gene: 8. Germline V gene lookup returns CDR1 WSHSY and CDR2 SAAADI. The CDR3 sequence is 16 residues long. The CDR3 region is CASREGLDSSYNEQFF. The CDR3 DNA follows: TGCGCCAGCAGAGAAGGACTAGATAGCTCCTACAATGAGCAGTTCTTC.

A single count supports this clone. The gene calls are TRBV7-9 and TRBJ1-4; 8 bases are shared with TRBD1. There are 13 residues in the CDR3. Germline CDR1 and CDR2: SEHNR and FQNEAQ (reference sequence). Trimming cost V 5 bases and J 5 bases; bases outside gene matches: 1. The DNA of the CDR3 is TGTGCCAGCAGCCGACAGGGGAATGAAAAACTGTTTTTT. This encodes CASSRQGNEKLFF.

This clone occurred once. The chain recombines TRBV28 with TRBJ2-7, with no clear D. V shed 3 bases and J shed 3 bases, with 3 bases lying between them. CDR3 length equals 11 residues. The germline V gene encodes CDR1 MDHEN and CDR2 SYDVKM. CDR3 nucleotide sequence: TGTGCCAGCAGTTTGCGCTACGAGCAGTACTTC. Amino acids: CASSLRYEQYF.